The 27 T cell receptor beta chains presented below share a single source sample, sequenced in a study of PD-1 blockade in mismatch repair-deficient tumors. The data were produced by immunoSEQ multiplex PCR, yet TCRdb's version contains in-frame clones alone and is incomplete. The sample lists about 39,000 clones, 75% to 90% occurring once. Sample: PBMCs, taken roughly 40 weeks after starting pembrolizumab. These TCRs come from an adult with mismatch repair-deficient cancer.

This rearrangement joins TRBV5-1 to TRBJ2-1; 7 bases map to TRBD2. The CDR3 has 16 amino acids. The V segment lost 0 bases and the J segment 3 bases; nucleotides outside the gene matches: 6. Germline V gene sequence: CDR1 SGHRS, CDR2 YFSETQ. CDR3 nucleotide sequence: TGCGCCAGCAGCTTGGGCTTTCTAGCGGACTACAATGAGCAGTTCTTC. Protein sequence: CASSLGFLADYNEQFF.

The J gene is TRBJ2-3, the V gene TRBV5-1; 15 positions agree with TRBD2. This CDR3 is 15 amino acids long. V shed 4 bases and J 6 bases; nucleotides not matched to a gene: 3. Per the germline V gene, CDR1 is SGHRS and CDR2 is YFSETQ. The CDR3 DNA follows: TGCGCCAGCAGCGGACTAGCGGGAGGGCCCGATACGCAGTATTTT. Translated, it gives CASSGLAGGPDTQYF.

This sequence joins TRBV28 and TRBJ2-5; 13 positions agree with TRBD2. This CDR3 contains 17 residues. Germline V gives CDR1 MDHEN, CDR2 SYDVKM. The V segment lost 5 bases and the J segment 4 bases; nucleotides outside the gene matches: 10. The chain's CDR3 is CASSPGLAGVGGETQYF. Here the CDR3 DNA reads TGTGCCAGCAGTCCCGGACTAGCGGGAGTCGGAGGAGAGACCCAGTACTTC.

The rearrangement uses TRBV5-1 and TRBJ2-2; 11 bases align to TRBD1. V gave up 3 bases and J gave up 0 bases; unmatched junction bases: 4. Looked up from germline, CDR1 is SGHRS and CDR2 is YFSETQ. This CDR3 region has 17 residues. The CDR3 nucleotides are TGCGCCAGCAGCTGGGGGGGACAGGGGGCGAACACCGGGGAGCTGTTTTTT. Translating gives CASSWGGQGANTGELFF.

The chain links TRBV11-3 to TRBJ2-7; 8 bases map to TRBD2. Germline V CDR1 and CDR2: SGHNT, YENEEA. The CDR3 contains 14 residues. After removal of 2 bases from V and 1 base from J, the junction contained 1 base not matched to a gene. CDR3 DNA: TGTGCCAGCAGCTTAACTAGCGGTTCCTACGAGCAGTACTTC. It yields the protein CASSLTSGSYEQYF.

V is TRBV19 and J is TRBJ2-1; 13 bases map to TRBD2. Germline V gives CDR1 LNHDA, CDR2 SQIVND (reference sequence). The V gene end was trimmed by 4 bases and the J gene end by 7 bases; junction bases not matched to a gene: 7. The CDR3 is 16 residues long. The CDR3, as DNA: TGTGCCAGTAGTACCGGGGTACTAGCGGGAGGGAATGAGCAGTTCTTC. This gives the protein CASSTGVLAGGNEQFF.

The rearrangement uses TRBV4-2 and TRBJ1-2; D is unclear. V dropped 5 bases and J dropped 3 bases, with 10 bases sitting between them. The CDR3 runs to 13 residues. Germline V gene sequence: CDR1 LGHNA, CDR2 YNFKEQ. The CDR3: CASSTGEDYGYTF. The CDR3 DNA follows: TGTGCCAGCAGCACCGGAGAGGACTATGGCTACACCTTC.

The chain joins TRBV7-2 to TRBJ1-4, with unresolved D. The CDR3 length is 13 residues. The V end was cut by 4 bases, the J end by 6 bases, with 9 bases between. CDR1 and CDR2 (germline): SGHTA, FQGNSA. The CDR3 region has the DNA TGTGCCAGCAGCTACGCGGTAGATGAAAAACTGTTTTTT. As protein: CASSYAVDEKLFF. Based on the CDR3 plus reference TRBV7-2 and TRBJ1-4, the full variable domain is GAGVSQSPSNKVTEKGKDVELRCDPISGHTALYWYRQSLGQGLEFLIYFQGNSAPDKSGLPSDRFSAERTGGSVSTLTIQRTQQEDSAVYLCASSYAVDEKLFFGSGTQLSVL.

The chain has TRBV7-9 and TRBJ2-7; the match to TRBD2 covers 8 bases. This CDR3 spans 14 amino acids. Trimming at V came to 4 bases and at J to 3 bases, leaving 5 bases not matched to a gene. Germline CDR1 reads SEHNR; CDR2 reads FQNEAQ (reference sequence). The CDR3 reads CASSYSGGDYEQYF. For the CDR3, the DNA is TGTGCCAGCAGCTACTCCGGGGGGGACTACGAGCAGTACTTC. The full variable domain, completed using reference TRBV7-9 and TRBJ2-7, is DTGVSQNPRHKITKRGQNVTFRCDPISEHNRLYWYRQTLGQGPEFLTYFQNEAQLEKSRLLSDRFSAERPKGSFSTLEIQRTEQGDSAMYLCASSYSGGDYEQYFGPGTRLTVT.

The chain combines TRBV30 with TRBJ2-2; no clear D. The CDR3 consists of 15 residues. Trimming took off 3 bases at V and 3 bases at J, with 14 bases between the two ends. The germline V gene has CDR1 GTSNPN and CDR2 SVGIG (reference sequence). CDR3 sequence reads: CAWSPATGYTGELFF. CDR3 in DNA: TGTGCCTGGAGCCCAGCGACTGGGTACACCGGGGAGCTGTTTTTT.

This clone was found a few times. The J gene is TRBJ2-2, the V gene TRBV4-2, with 12 bases that match TRBD1. The CDR3 contains 14 residues. V lost 9 bases, J lost 7 bases, and 6 bases stayed unmatched. Germline lookup yields CDR1 LGHNA and CDR2 YNFKEQ. CDR3 residues: CASRGTGGLGELFF. In DNA form, the CDR3 reads TGTGCCAGTAGAGGGACAGGGGGCCTCGGGGAGCTGTTTTTT.

The CDR3 is CASSLGTRGENTEAFF. The CDR3 DNA is TGTGCCAGCAGCTTGGGTACCCGGGGTGAGAACACTGAAGCTTTCTTT. The chain recombines TRBV5-4 with TRBJ1-1, with D unresolved. The V gene lost 0 bases and the J gene lost 1 base, with 13 bases spanning the gap. The V gene's germline CDR1 is SGHNT and CDR2 YYREEE (reference sequence). The CDR3 runs to 16 residues.

V is TRBV6-1 and J is TRBJ1-2, with D perhaps TRBD1 (6 bases). CDR1 and CDR2 (germline): MNHNS, SASEGT. V lost 4 bases, J lost 3 bases, and 12 bases lay in between. The CDR3 spans 14 residues. The CDR3 region has the DNA TGTGCCAGCAGTGCTACGACAGGAGACTATGGCTACACCTTC. Amino acids: CASSATTGDYGYTF.

In DNA form, the CDR3 reads TGCAGCGTTGTCGCAGGTTTAGGGGTTTCCTACGAGCAGTACTTC. Protein: CSVVAGLGVSYEQYF. This chain joins TRBV29-1 and TRBJ2-5; possible D gene TRBD1, 5 bases. The J call could be wrong; TRBJ2-7 is a better fit for the DNA end. The CDR3 has 15 amino acids. Per the germline V gene, CDR1 is SQVTM and CDR2 is ANQGSEA.

The V gene is TRBV9, the J gene TRBJ2-1; a weak D match, TRBD1 (5 bases). Germline V gene data show CDR1 as SGDLS and CDR2 as YYNGEE. The CDR3 covers 18 residues. The V end was cut by 0 bases, the J end by 4 bases, with 20 bases between. The CDR3 DNA is TGTGCCAGCAGCGTAGCTTATTCCTATTTAGACAGTTACAATGAGCAGTTCTTC. As protein: CASSVAYSYLDSYNEQFF.

The sample holds a few counts of this clone. CDR3: CASSQGGVQGLEQFF. The CDR3 coding sequence is TGTGCCAGCAGCCAAGGAGGTGTACAGGGGCTTGAGCAGTTCTTC. The J gene is TRBJ2-1, the V gene TRBV14; the match to TRBD1 covers 7 bases. V shed 1 base, J shed 9 bases, and the junction held 9 bases outside the gene matches. Germline assignment: CDR1 SGHDN and CDR2 FVKESK. The CDR3 covers 15 residues.

J is TRBJ2-6 and V is TRBV7-2; 8 bases align to TRBD1. The V and J ends lost 0 bases and 3 bases, in that order; junction bases with no gene match: 10. CDR3 length: 19 residues. The germline CDR1 and CDR2 sequences are SGHTA and FQGNSA. The CDR3 nucleotides read TGTGCCAGCAGCTTAGCGCTGGGCAGGGGGCCCAGTGGGGCCAACGTCCTGACTTTC. This encodes CASSLALGRGPSGANVLTF.

The V gene is TRBV4-2, the J gene TRBJ2-3, with TRBD1 matching 8 bases. Germline-derived CDR1 and CDR2 are LGHNA and YNFKEQ. The CDR3 is made up of 13 amino acids. V gave up 7 bases and J gave up 1 base; unmatched junction bases: 1. This CDR3 reads CASTTGGTDTQYF. The DNA for the CDR3 is TGTGCCAGCACGACAGGGGGCACAGATACGCAGTATTTT.

The chain links TRBV28 to TRBJ1-6; D not resolved. The CDR3 loop spans 14 amino acids. The V end lost 4 bases, the J end lost 4 bases, and 8 bases lay between the germline ends. From germline, CDR1 is MDHEN and CDR2 SYDVKM. The CDR3, as DNA: TGTGCCAGCAGTTCAGAGGTGTATAATTCACCCCTCCACTTT. It codes for CASSSEVYNSPLHF.

CDR3 sequence (DNA): TGTGCCAGCTCCCTCGACAGGGGCCAGACCCAGTACTTC. Its protein product is CASSLDRGQTQYF. The chain is built from TRBV18 and TRBJ2-5, with 8 positions matching TRBD1. Per germline, CDR1 KGHSH and CDR2 LQKENI. The CDR3 totals 13 residues. The junction had 6 bases not matched to a gene; V was cut back by 6 bases and J by 6 bases.

This clone was observed a handful of times. The CDR3 here is CSASPLETQYF. The CDR3 DNA reads TGCAGTGCTAGTCCCTTGGAGACCCAGTACTTC. This sequence joins TRBV20-1 and TRBJ2-5; D remains ambiguous. Trimming left V 3 bases short and J 5 bases short, with 7 bases between. The CDR3 loop spans 11 amino acids. CDR1 is DFQATT, CDR2 SNEGSKA, per germline (reference sequence).

This chain joins TRBV2 and TRBJ1-2, with TRBD1 as a possible D gene (6 bases). Trimming cost V 4 bases and J 4 bases, with 10 bases left between them. Germline CDR1 reads SNHLY; CDR2 reads FYNNEI. This CDR3 region has 13 residues. The CDR3 DNA follows: TGTGCCAGCAGTGTTCAGGGGACCTATGGCTACACCTTC. Protein product: CASSVQGTYGYTF.

This clone came up a few times. The genes are TRBV27 and TRBJ1-2, with TRBD1 matching 9 bases. V was clipped by 2 bases and J by 5 bases; unmatched bases: 6. Looked up from germline, CDR1 is MNHEY and CDR2 is SMNVEV (reference sequence). The length of the CDR3 is 15 residues. CDR3: CASSLHTGGAYGYTF. The CDR3 DNA reads as TGTGCCAGCAGTTTACATACAGGGGGCGCTTATGGCTACACCTTC.

The CDR3 loop is CASSRSRTGIFSTDTQYF. CDR3 sequence (DNA): TGTGCCAGCAGCCGTAGTAGGACAGGGATTTTTAGCACAGATACGCAGTATTTT. V is TRBV9 and J is TRBJ2-3; 8 positions match TRBD1. Unmatched junction bases numbered 13, after V lost 4 bases and J lost 0 bases. There are 18 residues in the CDR3. CDR1 SGDLS and CDR2 YYNGEE come from the germline V gene.

The chain recombines TRBV6-5 with TRBJ1-2, with 10 positions matching TRBD1. Germline V gene data show CDR1 as MNHEY and CDR2 as SVGAGI. Germline trimming cut 6 bases from V and 8 bases from J; bases unmatched to any gene: 6. The CDR3 runs 13 residues. The DNA of the CDR3 is TGTGCCAGCAGACCCGGGACAGGGGAAGGCTACACCTTC. As protein: CASRPGTGEGYTF.

V and J are TRBV28 and TRBJ1-1, with D tentatively TRBD1 (6 bases). Trimming removed 5 bases from V and 11 bases from J, with 12 bases in between. Germline V gene lookup returns CDR1 MDHEN and CDR2 SYDVKM. This CDR3 is 11 amino acids long. In nucleotides, the CDR3 is TGTGCCAGCAGTAGGCCAGGGGTGGCTTTCTTT. This gives the protein CASSRPGVAFF.

The gene calls are TRBV27 and TRBJ2-1, with D maybe TRBD2 (6 bases). Trimming removed 2 bases from V and 3 bases from J, with 14 bases in between. CDR1 and CDR2 (germline): MNHEY, SMNVEV (reference sequence). The CDR3 length is 16 residues. The CDR3 nucleotides read TGTGCCAGCAGTTTAGGGGGGAGGCTAGACTACAATGAGCAGTTCTTC. Protein: CASSLGGRLDYNEQFF.